The TCR beta chain under discussion was sequenced for a study of cytomegalovirus exposure and HLA in healthy donors. On this clone: Its antigen is as yet unknown.

The primer mix had 60 Vbeta and 13 Jbeta primers. Profiled with immunoSEQ multiplex PCR; TCRdb holds only in-frame clones, not every one. The sample records some 200,000 clones, 75% to 85% being singletons. Trimming took 5 bases from V and 4 from J; bases not matched to a gene: 8. The CDR3 runs to 14 residues. Germline-derived CDR1 and CDR2 are GTSNPN and SVGIG (reference sequence). Study outcomes and limitations: Researchers reported that a few CMV-associated chains were confirmed in vitro as CMV antigen-specific.

Sequences were obtained from PBMCs. The rearrangement uses TRBV30 and TRBJ2-5; 9 nucleotides agree with TRBD2. The sequence was obtained from a girl aged 10-17 years in good health and CMV-seropositive. CDR3 nucleotides: TGTGCCTGGGGTACAGCGGGGGGCTTAGAGACCCAGTACTTC. It yields the protein CAWGTAGGLETQYF.